This T cell receptor beta chain was captured by sequencing in a study of blood T cell repertoires in COVID-19. As for the study in general: Sources were T cells, B-cell-depleted T cells, or PBMCs; the material itself was cDNA or gDNA.

The CDR3 sequence is 15 residues long. V was shortened by 2 bases and J by 2 bases, with 13 bases between the two germline ends. Germline V gives CDR1 MDHEN, CDR2 SYDVKM. In the original processing: Counts of nucleated cells, estimated from reference gene primer amplification, were obtained. Sequencing used immunoSEQ multiplex PCR; TCRdb keeps in-frame clones, though not all of them. V, J and clone size derive from that table, while D and trimming were established from the DNA sequence. The data contain tens of thousands of clones, about three quarters of them singletons. The TCR comes from an elderly woman with acute or convalescent COVID-19. Sequencing was carried out using peripheral blood. The gene calls are TRBV28 and TRBJ2-7; weak D call: TRBD2 (5 bases). The CDR3 protein is CASSLGGGGTYEQYF. The CDR3 region has the DNA TGTGCCAGCAGTTTAGGAGGCGGAGGCACCTACGAGCAGTACTTC.